This T cell receptor beta chain was captured by sequencing in a study of read filtering for tumor transcriptome and immune sequencing. V lost 0 bases and J 10 bases, leaving 13 bases between the germline ends. This CDR3 has 14 residues. Germline CDR1 SGHAT, CDR2 FQNNGV. With regard to this clonotype: A much bigger clone sits one base away, suggesting this may be a read error.

This library used about 400 ng RNA and molecular barcoded adaptors spanning alpha/delta and beta/gamma chains. TCRdb re-derived calls from the reads in MiXCR, one entry per CDR3 protein. The data show tens of thousands of distinct CDR3 sequences, about a fifth seen once. Material: a population of CD138-negative cells sorted from bone marrow. The clonotype was recovered from a donor at least 40 years old with multiple myeloma. This chain joins TRBV11-2 and TRBJ2-4; D is possibly TRBD1 (6 bases). CDR3 nucleotides: TGTGCCAGCAGCTTAGACGGGACAAGGGGTATTCAGTACTTC. Translated, it gives CASSLDGTRGIQYF.